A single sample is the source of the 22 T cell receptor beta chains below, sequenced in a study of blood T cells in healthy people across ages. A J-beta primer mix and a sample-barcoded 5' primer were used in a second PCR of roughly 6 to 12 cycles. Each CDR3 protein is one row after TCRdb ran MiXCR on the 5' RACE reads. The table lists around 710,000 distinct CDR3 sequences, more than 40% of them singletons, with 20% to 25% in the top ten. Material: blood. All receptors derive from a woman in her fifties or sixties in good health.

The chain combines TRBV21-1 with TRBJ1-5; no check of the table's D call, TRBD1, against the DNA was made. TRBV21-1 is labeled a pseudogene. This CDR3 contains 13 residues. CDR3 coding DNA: TGTGCCAGCCCCGGGGGGCGCGATCAGCCCCAGCATTTT. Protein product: CASPGGRDQPQHF.

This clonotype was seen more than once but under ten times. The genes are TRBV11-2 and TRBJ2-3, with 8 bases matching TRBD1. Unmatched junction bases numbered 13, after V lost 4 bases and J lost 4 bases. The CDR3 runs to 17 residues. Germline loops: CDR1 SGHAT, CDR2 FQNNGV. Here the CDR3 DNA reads TGTGCCAGCAGCTCAATCCCTCGGACAGGGTATGCAGATACGCAGTATTTT. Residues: CASSSIPRTGYADTQYF.

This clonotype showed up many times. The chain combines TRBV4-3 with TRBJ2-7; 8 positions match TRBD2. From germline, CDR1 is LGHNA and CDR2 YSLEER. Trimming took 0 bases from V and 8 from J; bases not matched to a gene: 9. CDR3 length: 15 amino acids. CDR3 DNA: TGCGCCAGCAGCCAAGATTACAGCGGGGGTCTCAAGCAGTACTTC. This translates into CASSQDYSGGLKQYF.

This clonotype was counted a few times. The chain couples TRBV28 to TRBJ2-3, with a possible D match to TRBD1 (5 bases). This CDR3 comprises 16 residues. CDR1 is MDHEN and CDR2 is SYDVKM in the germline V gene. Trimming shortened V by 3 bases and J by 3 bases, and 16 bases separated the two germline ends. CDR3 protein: CASSLGGRQRTDTQYF. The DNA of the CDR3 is TGTGCCAGCAGTTTGGGTGGGCGACAGAGGACAGATACGCAGTATTTT.

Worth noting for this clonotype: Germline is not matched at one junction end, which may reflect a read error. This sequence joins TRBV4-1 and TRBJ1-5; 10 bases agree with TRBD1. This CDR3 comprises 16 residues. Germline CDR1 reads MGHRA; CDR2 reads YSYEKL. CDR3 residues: CVSSEGPDRGSQPQHF. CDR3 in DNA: TGCGTCAGCAGCGAGGGACCGGACAGGGGGAGTCAGCCCCAGCATTTT.

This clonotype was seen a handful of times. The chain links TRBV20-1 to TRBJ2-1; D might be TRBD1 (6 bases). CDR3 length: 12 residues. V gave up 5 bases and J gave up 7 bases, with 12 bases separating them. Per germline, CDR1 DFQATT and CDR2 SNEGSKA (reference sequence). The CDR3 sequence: CSAGRGPNEQFF. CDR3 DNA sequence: TGCAGTGCTGGCAGGGGCCCGAATGAGCAGTTCTTC.

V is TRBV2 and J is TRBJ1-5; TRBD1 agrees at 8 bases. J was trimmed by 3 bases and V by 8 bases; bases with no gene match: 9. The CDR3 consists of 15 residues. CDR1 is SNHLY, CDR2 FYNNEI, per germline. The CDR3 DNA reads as TGTGCCAGCTCCTCGGACAGGGTTACCAATCAGCCCCAGCATTTT. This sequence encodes CASSSDRVTNQPQHF.

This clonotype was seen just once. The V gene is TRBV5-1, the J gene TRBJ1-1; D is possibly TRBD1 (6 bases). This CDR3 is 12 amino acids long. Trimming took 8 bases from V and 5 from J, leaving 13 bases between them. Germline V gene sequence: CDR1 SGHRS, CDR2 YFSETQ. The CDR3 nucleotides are TGCGCCAGGGGACACGGGGAAACTGAAGCTTTCTTT. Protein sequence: CARGHGETEAFF.

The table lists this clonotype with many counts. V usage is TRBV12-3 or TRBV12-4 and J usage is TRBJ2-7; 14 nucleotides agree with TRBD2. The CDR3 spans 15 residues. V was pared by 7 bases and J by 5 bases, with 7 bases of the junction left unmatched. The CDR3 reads CASTSGTSGRDEQYF. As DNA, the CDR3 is TGTGCCAGCACCTCCGGGACTAGCGGGAGAGACGAGCAGTACTTC.

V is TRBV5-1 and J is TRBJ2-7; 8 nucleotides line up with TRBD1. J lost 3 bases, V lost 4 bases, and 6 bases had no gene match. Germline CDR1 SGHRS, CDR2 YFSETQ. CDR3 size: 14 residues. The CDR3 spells CASSAPGQGYEQYF. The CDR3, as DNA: TGCGCCAGCAGCGCCCCAGGACAGGGCTACGAGCAGTACTTC.

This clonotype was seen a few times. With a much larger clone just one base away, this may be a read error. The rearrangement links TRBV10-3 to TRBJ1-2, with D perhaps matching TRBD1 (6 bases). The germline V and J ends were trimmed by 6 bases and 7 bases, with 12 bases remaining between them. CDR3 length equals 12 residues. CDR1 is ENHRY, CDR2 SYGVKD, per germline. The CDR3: CAIREGTTGYTF. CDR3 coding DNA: TGTGCCATCAGGGAGGGGACAACTGGCTACACCTTC.

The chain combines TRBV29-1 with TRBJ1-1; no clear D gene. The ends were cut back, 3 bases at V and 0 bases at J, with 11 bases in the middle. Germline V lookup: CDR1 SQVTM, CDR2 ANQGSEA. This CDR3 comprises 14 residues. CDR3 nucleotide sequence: TGCAGCGTTGATTTCGAAGGGATGAACACTGAAGCTTTCTTT. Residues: CSVDFEGMNTEAFF.

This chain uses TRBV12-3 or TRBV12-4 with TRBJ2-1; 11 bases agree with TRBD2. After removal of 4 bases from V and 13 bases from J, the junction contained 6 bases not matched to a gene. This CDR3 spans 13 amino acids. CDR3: CASSSNSGGAQFF. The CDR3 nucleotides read TGTGCCAGCAGTTCAAATAGCGGGGGGGCCCAGTTCTTC.

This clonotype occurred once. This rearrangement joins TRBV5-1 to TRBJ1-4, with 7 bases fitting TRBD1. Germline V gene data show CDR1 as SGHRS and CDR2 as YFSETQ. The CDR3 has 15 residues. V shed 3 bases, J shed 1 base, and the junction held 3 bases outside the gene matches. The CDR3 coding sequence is TGCGCCAGCAGCTGGCGACAGGGAACTAATGAAAAACTGTTTTTT. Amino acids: CASSWRQGTNEKLFF. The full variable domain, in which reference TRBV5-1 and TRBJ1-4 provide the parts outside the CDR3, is KAGVTQTPRYLIKTRGQQVTLSCSPISGHRSVSWYQQTPGQGLQFLFEYFSETQRNKGNFPGRFSGRQFSNSRSEMNVSTLELGDSALYLCASSWRQGTNEKLFFGSGTQLSVL.

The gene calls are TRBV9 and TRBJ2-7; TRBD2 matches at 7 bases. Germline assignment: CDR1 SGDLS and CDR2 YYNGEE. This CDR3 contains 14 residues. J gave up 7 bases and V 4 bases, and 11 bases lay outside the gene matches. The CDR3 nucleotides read TGTGCCAGCAGCTACGGACTAGAAAACAATGAGCAGTACTTC. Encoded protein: CASSYGLENNEQYF. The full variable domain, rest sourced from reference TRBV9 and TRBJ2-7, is DSGVTQTPKHLITATGQRVTLRCSPRSGDLSVYWYQQSLDQGLQFLIQYYNGEERAKGNILERFSAQQFPDLHSELNLSSLELGDSALYFCASSYGLENNEQYFGPGTRLTVT.

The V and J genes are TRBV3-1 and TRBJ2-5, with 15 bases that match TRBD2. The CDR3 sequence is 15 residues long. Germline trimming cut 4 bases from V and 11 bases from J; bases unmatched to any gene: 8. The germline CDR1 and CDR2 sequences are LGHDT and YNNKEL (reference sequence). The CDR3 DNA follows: TGTGCCAGCAGCCTAGGACTAGCGGGGGGGTCTGAGCAGTACTTC. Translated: CASSLGLAGGSEQYF.

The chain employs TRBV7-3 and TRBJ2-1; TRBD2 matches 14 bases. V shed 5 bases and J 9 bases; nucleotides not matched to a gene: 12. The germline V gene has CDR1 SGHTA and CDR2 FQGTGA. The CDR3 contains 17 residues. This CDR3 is CASSPQGLAGVKTEQFF. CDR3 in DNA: TGTGCCAGCAGCCCACAGGGACTAGCGGGGGTTAAGACTGAGCAGTTCTTC.

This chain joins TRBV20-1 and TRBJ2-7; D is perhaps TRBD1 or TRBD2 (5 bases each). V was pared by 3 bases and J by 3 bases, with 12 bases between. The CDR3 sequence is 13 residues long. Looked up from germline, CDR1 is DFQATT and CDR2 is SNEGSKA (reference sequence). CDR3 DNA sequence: TGCAGTGCTAGTTATCAGGGAGTCTACGAGCAGTACTTC. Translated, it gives CSASYQGVYEQYF.

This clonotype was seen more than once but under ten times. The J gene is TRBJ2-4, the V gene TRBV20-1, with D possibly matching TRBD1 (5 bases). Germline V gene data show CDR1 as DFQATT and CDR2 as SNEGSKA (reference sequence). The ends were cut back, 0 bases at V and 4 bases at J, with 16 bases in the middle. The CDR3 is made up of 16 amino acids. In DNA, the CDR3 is TGCAGTGCTAGAGAATGGCACGACAGTTCTAAAAACATTCAGTACTTC. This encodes CSAREWHDSSKNIQYF.

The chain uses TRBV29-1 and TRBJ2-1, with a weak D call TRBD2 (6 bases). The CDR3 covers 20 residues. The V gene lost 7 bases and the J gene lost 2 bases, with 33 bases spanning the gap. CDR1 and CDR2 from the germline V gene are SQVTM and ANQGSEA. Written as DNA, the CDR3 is TGCAGCGCTATTAGCGATTACCAGACGGGGGATTACCAGACCTACAATGAGCAGTTCTTC. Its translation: CSAISDYQTGDYQTYNEQFF.

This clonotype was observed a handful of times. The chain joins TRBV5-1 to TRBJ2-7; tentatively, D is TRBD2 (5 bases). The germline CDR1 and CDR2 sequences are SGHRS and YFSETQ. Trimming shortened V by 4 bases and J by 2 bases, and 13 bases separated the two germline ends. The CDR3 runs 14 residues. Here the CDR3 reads CASSRGLGPYEQYF. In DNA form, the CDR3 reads TGCGCCAGCAGCCGAGGACTGGGCCCCTACGAGCAGTACTTC.

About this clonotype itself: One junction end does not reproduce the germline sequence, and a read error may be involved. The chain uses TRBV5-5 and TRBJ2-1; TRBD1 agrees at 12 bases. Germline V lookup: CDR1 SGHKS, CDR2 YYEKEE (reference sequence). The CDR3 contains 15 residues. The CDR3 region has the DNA TGTGCCAACAGCTTGGGGGACAGGGGGCCGGATGAGCAGTTCTTC. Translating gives CANSLGDRGPDEQFF.